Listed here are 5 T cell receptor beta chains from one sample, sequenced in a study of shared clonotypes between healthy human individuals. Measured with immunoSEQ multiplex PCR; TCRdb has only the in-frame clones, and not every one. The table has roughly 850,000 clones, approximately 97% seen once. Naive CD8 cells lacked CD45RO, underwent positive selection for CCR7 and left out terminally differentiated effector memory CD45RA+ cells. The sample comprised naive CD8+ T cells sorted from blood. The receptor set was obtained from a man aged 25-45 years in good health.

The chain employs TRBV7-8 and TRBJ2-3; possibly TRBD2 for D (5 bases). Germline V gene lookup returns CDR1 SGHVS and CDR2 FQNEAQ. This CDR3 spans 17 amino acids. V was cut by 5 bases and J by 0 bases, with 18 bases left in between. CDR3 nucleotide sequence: TGTGCCAGCAGCCCTGGGCTTGGAGGCCTAAGCACAGATACGCAGTATTTT. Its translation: CASSPGLGGLSTDTQYF.

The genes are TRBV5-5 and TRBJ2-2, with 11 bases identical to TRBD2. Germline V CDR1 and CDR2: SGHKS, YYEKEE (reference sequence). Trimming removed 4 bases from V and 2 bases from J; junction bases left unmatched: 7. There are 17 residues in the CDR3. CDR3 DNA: TGTGCCAGCAGCCCACTAGGGACTAGCGGCAACACCGGGGAGCTGTTTTTT. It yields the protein CASSPLGTSGNTGELFF.

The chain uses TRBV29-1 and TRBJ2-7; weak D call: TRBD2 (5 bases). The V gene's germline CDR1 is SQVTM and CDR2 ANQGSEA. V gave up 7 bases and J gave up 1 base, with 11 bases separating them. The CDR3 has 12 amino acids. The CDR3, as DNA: TGCAGCGGAGGACGAGGGTCCTACGAGCAGTACTTC. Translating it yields CSGGRGSYEQYF.

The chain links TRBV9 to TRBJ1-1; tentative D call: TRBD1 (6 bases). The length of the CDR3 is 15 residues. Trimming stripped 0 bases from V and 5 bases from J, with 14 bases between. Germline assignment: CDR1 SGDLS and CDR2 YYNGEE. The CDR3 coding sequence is TGTGCCAGCAGCGTAGCGGGGGGGCGAGGGACTGAAGCTTTCTTT. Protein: CASSVAGGRGTEAFF.

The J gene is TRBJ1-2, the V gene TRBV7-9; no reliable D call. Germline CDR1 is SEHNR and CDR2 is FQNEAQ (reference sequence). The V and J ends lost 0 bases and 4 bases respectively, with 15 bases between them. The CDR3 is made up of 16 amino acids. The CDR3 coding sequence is TGTGCCAGCAGCTTAGCTTCGGACCCCTCCGGCTATGGCTACACCTTC. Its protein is CASSLASDPSGYGYTF.